The 15 T cell receptor beta chains listed next were all sequenced from one sample in a study of blood T cell repertoires in COVID-19. Clones were read by immunoSEQ multiplex PCR, and TCRdb kept only the in-frame ones, dropping some. The table has about 62,000 clones, around nine tenths seen once. Sequenced: peripheral blood. Receptors were obtained from a man in his 70s with acute or convalescent COVID-19.

The gene calls are TRBV7-9 and TRBJ2-7, with 8 bases fitting TRBD1. V lost 4 bases, J lost 3 bases, and 5 bases stayed unmatched. The CDR3 has 14 amino acids. Looked up from germline, CDR1 is SEHNR and CDR2 is FQNEAQ (reference sequence). Here the CDR3 DNA reads TGTGCCAGCAGCTCATCCGGGACAGGCTACGAGCAGTACTTC. This sequence encodes CASSSSGTGYEQYF.

For this clone: The junction departs from the called germline gene at one end, perhaps through a read error. The rearrangement links TRBV3-1 (or the pseudogene TRBV3-2) to TRBJ1-5; the D gene is possibly TRBD1 (5 bases). The CDR3 covers 16 residues. The germline CDR1 and CDR2 sequences are LGHDT and YNNKEL (reference sequence). The CDR3 loop is CASSQGGQGLYQPQHF. Here the CDR3 DNA reads TGTGCAAGCAGCCAAGGAGGGCAGGGACTTTATCAGCCCCAGCATTTT.

The gene calls are TRBV5-1 and TRBJ2-1, with D unclear. Germline V gene lookup returns CDR1 SGHRS and CDR2 YFSETQ. This CDR3 contains 14 residues. Trimming took off 0 bases at V and 3 bases at J, with 7 bases between the two ends. CDR3 amino acids: CASSLAVFYNEQFF. CDR3 DNA sequence: TGCGCCAGCAGCTTGGCGGTCTTCTACAATGAGCAGTTCTTC.

This chain uses TRBV2 with TRBJ1-2; 8 bases line up with TRBD1. Unmatched junction bases numbered 13, after V lost 7 bases and J lost 6 bases. The CDR3 runs 15 residues. The germline gives CDR1 SNHLY, CDR2 FYNNEI. CDR3 amino acids: CASTRTLGQVDGYTF. CDR3 DNA: TGTGCCAGCACCCGAACCTTGGGACAGGTGGATGGCTACACCTTC.

CDR3 residues: CASSASGQGLDYGYTF. CDR3 bases: TGTGCCAGCAGCGCGAGCGGACAGGGGTTGGACTATGGCTACACCTTC. V gene TRBV7-9 combines with J gene TRBJ1-2; 9 bases are a match to TRBD1. The V gene's germline CDR1 is SEHNR and CDR2 FQNEAQ (reference sequence). V was pared by 5 bases and J by 3 bases, with 10 bases of the junction left unmatched. This CDR3 is built from 16 residues.

The CDR3 sequence is CASSVWQGSTDTQYF. Written as DNA, the CDR3 is TGTGCCAGCAGCGTATGGCAGGGGAGCACAGATACGCAGTATTTT. The rearrangement links TRBV9 to TRBJ2-3; D is possibly TRBD1 (6 bases). V lost 1 base and J 0 bases, leaving 9 bases between the germline ends. The CDR3 runs to 15 residues. Germline lookup yields CDR1 SGDLS and CDR2 YYNGEE.

The chain has TRBV12-3 or TRBV12-4 and TRBJ2-7; 8 nucleotides line up with TRBD1. Unmatched junction bases numbered 2, after V lost 5 bases and J lost 2 bases. This CDR3 has 13 amino acids. CDR3 loop: CASSRTGTYEQYF. CDR3 in DNA: TGTGCCAGCAGTCGGACAGGGACCTACGAGCAGTACTTC.

The V gene is TRBV28, the J gene TRBJ2-5; D remains ambiguous. This CDR3 is built from 16 residues. The V end was cut by 5 bases, the J end by 0 bases, with 16 bases between. The V gene's germline CDR1 is MDHEN and CDR2 SYDVKM. CDR3 nucleotide sequence: TGTGCCAGCAGTCCCAGCGCCCCCTCGTACCAAGAGACCCAGTACTTC. This codes for CASSPSAPSYQETQYF. The variable domain in full, completed from reference TRBV28 and TRBJ2-5, reads DVKVTQSSRYLVKRTGEKVFLECVQDMDHENMFWYRQDPGLGLRLIYFSYDVKMKEKGDIPEGYSVSREKKERFSLILESASTNQTSMYLCASSPSAPSYQETQYFGPGTRLLVL.

The chain recombines TRBV24-1 with TRBJ2-3, with 9 bases identical to TRBD2. J lost 2 bases, V lost 3 bases, and 11 bases had no gene match. This CDR3 region has 18 residues. CDR1 is KGHDR and CDR2 is SFDVKD in the germline V gene. CDR3 loop: CATSDRGGLADITDTQYF. The CDR3 nucleotides read TGTGCCACCAGTGATCGGGGGGGACTAGCAGATATCACAGATACGCAGTATTTT.

The CDR3 is CASSLPTGEGYTF. As DNA, the CDR3 is TGTGCCAGCAGCCTACCGACAGGGGAAGGCTACACCTTC. The chain is built from TRBV5-6 and TRBJ1-2, with 8 bases identical to TRBD1. The CDR3 is 13 amino acids. Trimming took 4 bases from V and 8 from J; bases not matched to a gene: 7. Germline CDR1 reads SGHDT; CDR2 reads YYEEEE. Full variable domain (outside the CDR3, taken from reference TRBV5-6 and TRBJ1-2): DAGVTQSPTHLIKTRGQQVTLRCSPKSGHDTVSWYQQALGQGPQFIFQYYEEEERQRGNFPDRFSGHQFPNYSSELNVNALLLGDSALYLCASSLPTGEGYTFGSGTRLTVV.

This chain uses TRBV20-1 with TRBJ2-5; 8 nucleotides match TRBD1. With V trimmed by 3 bases and J by 4 bases, 10 bases remained unmatched. This CDR3 has 15 amino acids. Germline CDR1 and CDR2: DFQATT and SNEGSKA (reference sequence). The CDR3 protein is CSASLRQGALETQYF. CDR3 in DNA: TGCAGTGCTAGTCTGCGGCAGGGGGCTCTAGAGACCCAGTACTTC.

The rearrangement uses TRBV5-1 and TRBJ2-7; no clear D. The CDR3 runs 13 residues. Germline CDR1 is SGHRS and CDR2 is YFSETQ. Deletions cut 0 bases from V and 7 bases from J, with 11 bases between. The DNA of the CDR3 is TGCGCCAGCAGCTTGGGACCACTACAAGAGCAGTACTTC. It translates to CASSLGPLQEQYF.

This rearrangement joins TRBV30 to TRBJ1-5, with TRBD1 identical over 9 bases. The V and J ends lost 1 base and 1 base, in that order; junction bases with no gene match: 5. Germline-derived CDR1 and CDR2 are GTSNPN and SVGIG (reference sequence). The CDR3 length is 16 residues. The DNA for the CDR3 is TGTGCCTGGAGTGGAGGACAGGGGTCAAGCAATCAGCCCCAGCATTTT. Translation: CAWSGGQGSSNQPQHF.

This clone was detected a few times. V gene TRBV6-4 combines with J gene TRBJ2-2; 9 bases are a match to TRBD2. The junction had 4 bases not matched to a gene; V was cut back by 6 bases and J by 8 bases. CDR1 and CDR2 (germline): MRHNA, SNTAGT. The CDR3 spans 13 residues. CDR3 DNA sequence: TGTGCCAGCAGCGAGCGGGAGGAAGGGGAGCTGTTTTTT. This translates into CASSEREEGELFF.

The chain recombines TRBV24-1 with TRBJ1-1; no clear D gene. Germline CDR1 is KGHDR and CDR2 is SFDVKD. V shed 2 bases and J shed 4 bases, with 10 bases lying between them. The CDR3 sequence is 14 residues long. The CDR3 bases are TGTGCCACCAGTGATTCCTTCAACAGCACTGAAGCTTTCTTT. It yields the protein CATSDSFNSTEAFF.